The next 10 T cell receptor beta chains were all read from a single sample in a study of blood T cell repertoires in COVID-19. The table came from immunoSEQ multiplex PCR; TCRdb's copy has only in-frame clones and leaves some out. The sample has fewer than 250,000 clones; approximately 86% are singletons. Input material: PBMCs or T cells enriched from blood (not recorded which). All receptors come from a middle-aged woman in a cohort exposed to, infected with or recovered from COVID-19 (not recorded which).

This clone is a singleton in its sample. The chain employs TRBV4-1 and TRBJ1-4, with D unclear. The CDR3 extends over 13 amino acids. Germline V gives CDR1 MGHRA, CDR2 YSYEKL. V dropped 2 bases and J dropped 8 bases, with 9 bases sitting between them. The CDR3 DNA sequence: TGCGCCAGCAGCCAACAGGCTTGGGAAAAACTGTTTTTT. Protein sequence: CASSQQAWEKLFF.

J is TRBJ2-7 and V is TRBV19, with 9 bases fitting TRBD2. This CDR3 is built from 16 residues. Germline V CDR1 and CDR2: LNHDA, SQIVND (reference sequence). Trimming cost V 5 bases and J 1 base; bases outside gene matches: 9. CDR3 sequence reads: CASSPSGGTASYEQYF. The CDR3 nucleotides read TGTGCCAGTAGTCCGAGCGGGGGGACGGCTTCCTACGAGCAGTACTTC.

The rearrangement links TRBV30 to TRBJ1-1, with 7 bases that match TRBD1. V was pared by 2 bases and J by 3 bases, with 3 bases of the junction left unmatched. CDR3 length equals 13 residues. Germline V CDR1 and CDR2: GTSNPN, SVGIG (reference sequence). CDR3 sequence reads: CAWSFGTDTEAFF. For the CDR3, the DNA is TGTGCCTGGAGTTTCGGGACAGACACTGAAGCTTTCTTT.

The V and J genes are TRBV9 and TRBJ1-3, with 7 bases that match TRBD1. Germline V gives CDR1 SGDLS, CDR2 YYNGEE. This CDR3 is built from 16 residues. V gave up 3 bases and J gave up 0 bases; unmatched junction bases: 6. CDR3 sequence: CASSAGQWDSGNTIYF. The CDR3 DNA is TGTGCCAGCAGCGCGGGACAGTGGGACTCTGGAAACACCATATATTTT.

CDR3 sequence (DNA): TGTGCCAGCAGCTCTACCCACAGGGTCCGAAGGAACACTGAAGCTTTCTTT. It translates to CASSSTHRVRRNTEAFF. The rearrangement uses TRBV27 and TRBJ1-1; D perhaps matches TRBD1 (6 bases). Germline V gives CDR1 MNHEY, CDR2 SMNVEV (reference sequence). The length of the CDR3 is 17 residues. V gave up 6 bases and J gave up 1 base, with 21 bases separating them.

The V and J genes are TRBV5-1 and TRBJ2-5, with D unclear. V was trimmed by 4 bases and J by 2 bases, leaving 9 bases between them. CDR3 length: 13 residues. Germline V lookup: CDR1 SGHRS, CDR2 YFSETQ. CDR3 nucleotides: TGCGCCAGCAGCGGCAGCGATCAAGAGACCCAGTACTTC. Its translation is CASSGSDQETQYF.

CDR3 amino acids: CASSESPGQGRGYTF. In nucleotides, the CDR3 is TGTGCCAGCAGTGAGTCGCCGGGACAGGGACGAGGCTACACCTTC. V is TRBV25-1 and J is TRBJ1-2, with 9 bases fitting TRBD1. The CDR3 totals 15 residues. V trimming: 3 bases; J trimming: 8 bases; junction bases outside the gene matches: 10. CDR1 and CDR2 from the germline V gene are MGHDK and SYGVNS.

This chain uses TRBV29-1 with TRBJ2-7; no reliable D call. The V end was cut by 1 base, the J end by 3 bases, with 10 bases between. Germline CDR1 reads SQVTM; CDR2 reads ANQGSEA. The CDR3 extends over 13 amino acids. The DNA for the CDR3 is TGCAGCGTTGAAGTCCCGAACTACTACGAGCAGTACTTC. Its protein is CSVEVPNYYEQYF.

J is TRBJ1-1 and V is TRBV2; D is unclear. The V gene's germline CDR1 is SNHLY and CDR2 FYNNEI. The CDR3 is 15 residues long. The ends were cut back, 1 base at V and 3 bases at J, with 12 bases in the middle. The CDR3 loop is CASSEGRRGDTEAFF. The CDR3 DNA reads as TGTGCCAGCAGTGAAGGACGGCGCGGGGACACTGAAGCTTTCTTT. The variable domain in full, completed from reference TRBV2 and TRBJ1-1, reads EPEVTQTPSHQVTQMGQEVILRCVPISNHLYFYWYRQILGQKVEFLVSFYNNEISEKSEIFDDQFSVERPDGSNFTLKIRSTKLEDSAMYFCASSEGRRGDTEAFFGQGTRLTVV.

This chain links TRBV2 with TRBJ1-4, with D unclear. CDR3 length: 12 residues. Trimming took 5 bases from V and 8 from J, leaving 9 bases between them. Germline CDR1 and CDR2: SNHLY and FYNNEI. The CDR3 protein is CASSYMYEKLFF. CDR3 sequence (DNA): TGTGCCAGCAGTTACATGTACGAAAAACTGTTTTTT.